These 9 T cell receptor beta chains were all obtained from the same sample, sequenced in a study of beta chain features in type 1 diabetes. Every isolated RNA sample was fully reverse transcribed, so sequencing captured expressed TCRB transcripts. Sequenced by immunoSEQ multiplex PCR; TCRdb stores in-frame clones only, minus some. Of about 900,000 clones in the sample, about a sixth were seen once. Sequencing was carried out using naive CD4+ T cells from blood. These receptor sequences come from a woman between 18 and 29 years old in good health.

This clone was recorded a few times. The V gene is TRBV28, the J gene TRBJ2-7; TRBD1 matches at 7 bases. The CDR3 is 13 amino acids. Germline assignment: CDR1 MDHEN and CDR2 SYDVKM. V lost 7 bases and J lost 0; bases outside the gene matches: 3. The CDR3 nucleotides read TGTGCCAGCAAACAGGGGAGCTCCTACGAGCAGTACTTC. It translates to CASKQGSSYEQYF.

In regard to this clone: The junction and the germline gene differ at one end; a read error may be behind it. CDR3 in amino acids: CASSSSGTGVFILEF. The CDR3 nucleotides read TGTGCCAGCAGCTCCTCCGGGACAGGGGTTTTCATCTTAGAATTC. The rearrangement uses TRBV7-2 and TRBJ1-2; TRBD1 agrees at 10 bases. CDR3 size: 15 residues. Germline lookup yields CDR1 SGHTA and CDR2 FQGNSA.

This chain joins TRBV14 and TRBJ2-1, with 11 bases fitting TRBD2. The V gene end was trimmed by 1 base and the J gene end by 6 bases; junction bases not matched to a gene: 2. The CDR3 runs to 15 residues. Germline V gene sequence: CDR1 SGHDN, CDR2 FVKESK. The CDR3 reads CASSQVLAGANEQFF. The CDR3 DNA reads TGTGCCAGCAGCCAAGTACTAGCGGGAGCCAATGAGCAGTTCTTC. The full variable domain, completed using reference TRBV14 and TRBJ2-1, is EAGVTQFPSHSVIEKGQTVTLRCDPISGHDNLYWYRRVMGKEIKFLLHFVKESKQDESGMPNNRFLAERTGGTYSTLKVQPAELEDSGVYFCASSQVLAGANEQFFGPGTRLTVL.

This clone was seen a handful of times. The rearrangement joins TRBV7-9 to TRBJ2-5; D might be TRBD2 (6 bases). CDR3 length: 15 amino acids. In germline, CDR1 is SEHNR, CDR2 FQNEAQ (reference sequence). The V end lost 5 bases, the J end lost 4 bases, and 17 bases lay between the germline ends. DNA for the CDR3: TGTGCCAGCAGCCGAAAGGGAGGAGCCGCAGAGACCCAGTACTTC. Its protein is CASSRKGGAAETQYF.

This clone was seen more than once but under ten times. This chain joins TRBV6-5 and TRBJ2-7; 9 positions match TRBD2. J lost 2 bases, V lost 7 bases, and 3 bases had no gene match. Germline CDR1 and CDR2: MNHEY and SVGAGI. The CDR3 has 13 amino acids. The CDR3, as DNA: TGTGCCAGCACCCAGCGGGGGGCCTACGAGCAGTACTTC. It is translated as CASTQRGAYEQYF.

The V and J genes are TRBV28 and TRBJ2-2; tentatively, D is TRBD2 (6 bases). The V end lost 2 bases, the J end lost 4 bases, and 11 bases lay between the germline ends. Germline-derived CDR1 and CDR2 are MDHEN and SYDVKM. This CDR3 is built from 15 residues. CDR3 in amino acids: CASSLGGIGTGELFF. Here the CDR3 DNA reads TGTGCCAGCAGTTTAGGCGGGATTGGCACCGGGGAGCTGTTTTTT. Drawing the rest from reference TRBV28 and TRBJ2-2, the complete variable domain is DVKVTQSSRYLVKRTGEKVFLECVQDMDHENMFWYRQDPGLGLRLIYFSYDVKMKEKGDIPEGYSVSREKKERFSLILESASTNQTSMYLCASSLGGIGTGELFFGEGSRLTVL.

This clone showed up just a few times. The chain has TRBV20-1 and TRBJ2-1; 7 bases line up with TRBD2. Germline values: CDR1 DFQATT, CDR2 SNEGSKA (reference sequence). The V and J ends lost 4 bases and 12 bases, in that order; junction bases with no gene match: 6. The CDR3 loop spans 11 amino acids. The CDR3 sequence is CSAMGGSLQFF. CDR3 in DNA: TGCAGTGCTATGGGCGGGAGTTTGCAGTTCTTC.

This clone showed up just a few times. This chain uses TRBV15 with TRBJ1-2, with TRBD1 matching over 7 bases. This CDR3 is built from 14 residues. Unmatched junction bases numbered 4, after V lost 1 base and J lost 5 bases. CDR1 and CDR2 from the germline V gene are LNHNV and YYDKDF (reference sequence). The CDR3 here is CATSRGGTEYGYTF. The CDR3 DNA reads TGTGCCACCAGCAGAGGAGGGACAGAGTATGGCTACACCTTC.

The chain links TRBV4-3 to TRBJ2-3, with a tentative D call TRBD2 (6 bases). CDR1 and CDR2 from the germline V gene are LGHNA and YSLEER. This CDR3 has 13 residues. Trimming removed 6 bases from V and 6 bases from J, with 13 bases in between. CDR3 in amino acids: CASSLGLSDTQYF. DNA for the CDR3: TGCGCCAGCAGTCTGGGACTTTCGGATACGCAGTATTTT.